This passage covers 28 T cell receptor beta chains from one sample sequenced in a study of blood T cell repertoires in COVID-19. Profiling relied on immunoSEQ multiplex PCR, and the TCRdb table lists in-frame clones only, not all of them. The table has about 49,000 clones, under 90% seen once; the top ten hold about 22%. Sequenced input: peripheral blood. These TCRs come from a woman of 80 years or more with COVID-19, enrolled during active disease.

The gene calls are TRBV28 and TRBJ2-7; D is uncertain. Looked up from germline, CDR1 is MDHEN and CDR2 is SYDVKM. The CDR3 spans 14 residues. Trimming removed 5 bases from V and 2 bases from J, with 13 bases in between. DNA for the CDR3: TGTGCCAGCAGTCGCGCGGTCGTCGCCTACGAGCAGTACTTC. Its protein product is CASSRAVVAYEQYF.

The chain carries TRBV19 and TRBJ1-2, with 8 nucleotides matching TRBD1. Germline CDR1 and CDR2: LNHDA and SQIVND (reference sequence). The CDR3 consists of 16 residues. V was pared by 6 bases and J by 4 bases, with 13 bases of the junction left unmatched. For the CDR3, the DNA is TGTGCCAGTAGCCCTGACGGACAGGGAGGGGCCTATGGCTACACCTTC. Translating it yields CASSPDGQGGAYGYTF.

J is TRBJ2-5 and V is TRBV4-2; D is ambiguous. Trimming took 0 bases from V and 3 from J, leaving 11 bases between them. Germline V gives CDR1 LGHNA, CDR2 YNFKEQ. CDR3 length: 15 amino acids. The CDR3 here is CASSQDAYPKETQYF. The CDR3 DNA reads as TGTGCCAGCAGCCAAGATGCCTACCCGAAAGAGACCCAGTACTTC.

The chain is built from TRBV30 and TRBJ1-5; D not certain. The V gene's germline CDR1 is GTSNPN and CDR2 SVGIG (reference sequence). The CDR3 consists of 12 residues. V was clipped by 0 bases and J by 4 bases, with 4 bases between them. The CDR3 is CAWSVSNQPQHF. The CDR3 DNA follows: TGTGCCTGGAGTGTGTCTAATCAGCCCCAGCATTTT.

The chain carries TRBV4-1 and TRBJ2-1, with D uncertain. Germline V gene sequence: CDR1 MGHRA, CDR2 YSYEKL. V was clipped by 0 bases and J by 3 bases, with 3 bases between them. This CDR3 spans 13 amino acids. The DNA of the CDR3 is TGCGCCAGCAGCCAAGATAACTACAATGAGCAGTTCTTC. Protein sequence: CASSQDNYNEQFF.

This sequence joins TRBV5-1 and TRBJ1-2, with D hard to call. CDR3 length: 16 residues. Deletions cut 0 bases from V and 6 bases from J, with 18 bases between. CDR1 SGHRS and CDR2 YFSETQ come from the germline V gene. CDR3 bases: TGCGCCAGCAGCTTGGATTCCCAACTGATAATAAATGGCTACACCTTC. Translating it yields CASSLDSQLIINGYTF.

The chain carries TRBV30 and TRBJ2-2; a weak D match, TRBD1 (5 bases). This CDR3 region has 13 residues. V lost 3 bases, J lost 6 bases, and 11 bases lay in between. Germline lookup yields CDR1 GTSNPN and CDR2 SVGIG (reference sequence). The CDR3 here is CAWRQVTAGELFF. CDR3 in DNA: TGTGCCTGGAGACAGGTGACTGCCGGGGAGCTGTTTTTT. Variable domain in full (rest from reference TRBV30 and TRBJ2-2): SQTIHQWPATLVQPVGSPLSLECTVEGTSNPNLYWYRQAAGRGLQLLFYSVGIGQISSEVPQNLSASRPQDRQFILSSKKLLLSDSGFYLCAWRQVTAGELFFGEGSRLTVL.

This CDR3 is CASIRTGHTEAFF. The CDR3 coding sequence is TGTGCCAGCATTAGGACAGGGCACACTGAAGCTTTCTTT. The chain has TRBV6-5 and TRBJ1-1, with 8 bases that match TRBD1. The CDR3 is 13 amino acids. From germline, CDR1 is MNHEY and CDR2 SVGAGI. The J segment lost 3 bases and the V segment lost 7 bases, leaving 4 bases of the junction unmatched.

This rearrangement joins TRBV18 to TRBJ2-3, with D perhaps TRBD1 (6 bases). Germline-derived CDR1 and CDR2 are KGHSH and LQKENI. The CDR3 runs 14 residues. V lost 2 bases, J lost 3 bases, and 9 bases lay in between. CDR3 in amino acids: CASSPSQGTDTQYF. The CDR3 DNA is TGTGCCAGCTCACCATCTCAGGGGACAGATACGCAGTATTTT.

V gene TRBV2 combines with J gene TRBJ2-5, with TRBD1 matching 9 bases. Germline loops: CDR1 SNHLY, CDR2 FYNNEI. V lost 1 base, J lost 5 bases, and 8 bases stayed unmatched. The CDR3 length is 16 residues. Here the CDR3 reads CASSEGGTGPSETQYF. The CDR3, as DNA: TGTGCCAGCAGTGAAGGGGGGACAGGGCCGTCGGAGACCCAGTACTTC.

This chain links TRBV28 with TRBJ2-1, with a weak D call TRBD2 (5 bases). Germline CDR1 and CDR2: MDHEN and SYDVKM. The CDR3 length is 15 residues. Trimming removed 6 bases at V and 6 bases at J, with 18 bases between. CDR3 sequence: CASSQRPLRGNEQFF. The CDR3 region has the DNA TGTGCCAGCAGCCAGCGGCCCCTTAGAGGCAATGAGCAGTTCTTC.

This chain joins TRBV28 and TRBJ2-7, with 8 bases fitting TRBD2. J lost 5 bases, V lost 5 bases, and 8 bases had no gene match. This CDR3 has 14 amino acids. In germline, CDR1 is MDHEN, CDR2 SYDVKM. CDR3 residues: CASSPEREIHEQYF. CDR3 coding DNA: TGTGCCAGCAGTCCGGAGCGGGAGATCCACGAGCAGTACTTC.

The chain recombines TRBV4-1 with TRBJ1-5, with 7 bases identical to TRBD1. CDR1 MGHRA and CDR2 YSYEKL come from the germline V gene. The CDR3 spans 16 residues. Losses at the gene ends were 3 bases for V and 2 bases for J; bases not matched to a gene: 7. The CDR3 reads CASSQGGQWGNQPQHF. In nucleotides, the CDR3 is TGCGCCAGCAGCCAGGGGGGACAGTGGGGCAATCAGCCCCAGCATTTT.

This clone showed up just a few times. V usage is TRBV5-5 and J usage is TRBJ2-7; unclear D gene. V was pared by 5 bases and J by 9 bases, with 15 bases between. The length of the CDR3 is 12 residues. Germline CDR1 and CDR2: SGHKS and YYEKEE (reference sequence). CDR3 loop: CASSPSPGWQYF. In DNA, the CDR3 is TGTGCCAGCAGTCCCTCCCCGGGTTGGCAGTACTTC.

The chain has TRBV7-6 and TRBJ2-2; 8 bases map to TRBD2. Germline-derived CDR1 and CDR2 are SGHVS and FNYEAQ. V dropped 6 bases and J dropped 4; count of bases not matched to a gene: 4. This CDR3 spans 14 amino acids. The CDR3 coding sequence is TGTGCCAGCAGGGGAGCGGGAGCCACCGGGGAGCTGTTTTTT. Translation gives CASRGAGATGELFF.

This chain joins TRBV7-8 and TRBJ1-1, with TRBD1 as a possible D gene (6 bases). V gave up 1 base and J gave up 2 bases, with 14 bases separating them. The CDR3 length is 16 residues. CDR1 is SGHVS, CDR2 FQNEAQ, per germline. The CDR3 reads CASSLELGQSNTEAFF. DNA of the CDR3: TGTGCCAGCAGCTTAGAGTTAGGACAGTCCAACACTGAAGCTTTCTTT.

The chain has TRBV5-1 and TRBJ2-6, with 7 positions matching TRBD2. V dropped 4 bases and J dropped 2; count of bases not matched to a gene: 0. The CDR3 sequence is 14 residues long. Germline CDR1 SGHRS, CDR2 YFSETQ. The CDR3 DNA is TGCGCCAGCAGCCGGGAGGCTGGGGCCAACGTCCTGACTTTC. This codes for CASSREAGANVLTF.

This chain joins TRBV5-1 and TRBJ1-3; D may be TRBD1 (6 bases). Trimming cost V 0 bases and J 0 bases, with 13 bases left between them. Per the germline V gene, CDR1 is SGHRS and CDR2 is YFSETQ. CDR3 size: 17 residues. The CDR3 DNA is TGCGCCAGCAGCTTGGGACAGGCCCGATACTCTGGAAACACCATATATTTT. Protein sequence: CASSLGQARYSGNTIYF.

The chain employs TRBV19 and TRBJ2-7; a possible D gene is TRBD2 (6 bases). Germline lookup yields CDR1 LNHDA and CDR2 SQIVND (reference sequence). Trimming removed 7 bases at V and 6 bases at J, with 19 bases between. There are 14 residues in the CDR3. CDR3 loop: CASTPRVLGGEQYF. CDR3 DNA sequence: TGTGCCAGTACCCCCCGTGTTTTGGGGGGCGAGCAGTACTTC.

In its sample, this clone was seen a few times. This chain joins TRBV28 and TRBJ1-5; unclear D gene. The germline V and J ends were trimmed by 10 bases and 3 bases, with 13 bases remaining between them. This CDR3 region has 13 residues. Germline V gives CDR1 MDHEN, CDR2 SYDVKM. In DNA, the CDR3 is TGTGCCAACGGTCCGTCGGTCAATCAGCCCCAGCATTTT. This encodes CANGPSVNQPQHF.

The V and J genes are TRBV6-2 or TRBV6-3 and TRBJ2-7; 11 bases map to TRBD1. With V trimmed by 2 bases and J by 2 bases, 2 bases remained unmatched. The CDR3 totals 15 residues. Germline CDR1 MNHEY, CDR2 SVGEGT. Written as DNA, the CDR3 is TGTGCCAGCAGTTACGGGACAGGGGGGGCCTACGAGCAGTACTTC. Residues: CASSYGTGGAYEQYF.

In this sample, this clone turned up once. The rearrangement uses TRBV24-1 and TRBJ1-2, with D unresolved. This CDR3 is 14 amino acids long. The V gene's germline CDR1 is KGHDR and CDR2 SFDVKD. Trimming pared 4 bases from V and 2 bases from J, leaving 10 bases between. CDR3 coding DNA: TGTGCCACCAGTGAAAACAACCGAAACTATGGCTACACCTTC. It encodes CATSENNRNYGYTF.

The chain recombines TRBV25-1 with TRBJ1-1; D is unclear. The CDR3 loop spans 12 amino acids. Trimming stripped 4 bases from V and 5 bases from J, with 8 bases between. CDR1 and CDR2 (germline): MGHDK, SYGVNS. CDR3 loop: CASSGAGTEAFF. CDR3 DNA sequence: TGTGCCAGCAGTGGGGCCGGAACTGAAGCTTTCTTT.

Only a few counts were recorded for this clone. The V gene is TRBV19, the J gene TRBJ1-1, with D maybe TRBD1 (5 bases). CDR3 length: 14 residues. Trimming stripped 0 bases from V and 1 base from J, with 6 bases between. The germline CDR1 and CDR2 sequences are LNHDA and SQIVND (reference sequence). CDR3 region: CASSIDRANTEAFF. For the CDR3, the DNA is TGTGCCAGTAGTATAGACAGGGCGAACACTGAAGCTTTCTTT. The full variable domain, its missing parts supplied by reference TRBV19 and TRBJ1-1, is DGGITQSPKYLFRKEGQNVTLSCEQNLNHDAMYWYRQDPGQGLRLIYYSQIVNDFQKGDIAEGYSVSREKKESFPLTVTSAQKNPTAFYLCASSIDRANTEAFFGQGTRLTVV.

This clone was found a few times. V is TRBV5-1 and J is TRBJ2-1, with 9 bases fitting TRBD2. The CDR3 loop spans 16 amino acids. The junction had 10 bases not matched to a gene; V was cut back by 4 bases and J by 5 bases. Germline lookup yields CDR1 SGHRS and CDR2 YFSETQ. The CDR3 DNA follows: TGCGCCAGCAGCCCGGAGGAGCGGGAGGAGAACAATGAGCAGTTCTTC. Protein: CASSPEEREENNEQFF.

V is TRBV18 and J is TRBJ2-2; no clear D. CDR1 and CDR2 from the germline V gene are KGHSH and LQKENI. The CDR3 has 15 amino acids. V was trimmed by 5 bases and J by 1 base, leaving 11 bases between them. The chain's CDR3 is CASSFLSLNTGELFF. In DNA, the CDR3 is TGTGCCAGCTCATTCTTGAGCCTGAACACCGGGGAGCTGTTTTTT.

This clone was detected only a few times. This chain links TRBV5-1 with TRBJ2-2; weak D call: TRBD1 (6 bases). CDR1 SGHRS and CDR2 YFSETQ come from the germline V gene. The CDR3 covers 16 residues. V was shortened by 4 bases and J by 1 base, with 14 bases between the two germline ends. The CDR3 DNA reads TGCGCCAGCAGCCCGGCAGGGGTCCAGAACACCGGGGAGCTGTTTTTT. This translates into CASSPAGVQNTGELFF.

The chain recombines TRBV27 with TRBJ1-1; D is perhaps TRBD1 (6 bases). V dropped 2 bases and J dropped 5 bases, with 9 bases sitting between them. The CDR3 is made up of 13 amino acids. Germline values: CDR1 MNHEY, CDR2 SMNVEV (reference sequence). The CDR3 loop is CASSLQGLTEAFF. For the CDR3, the DNA is TGTGCCAGCAGTTTACAGGGGTTGACTGAAGCTTTCTTT.